Included here is one T cell receptor beta chain sequence, with context. The CDR3 totals 13 residues. Germline CDR1 is SNHLY and CDR2 is FYNNEI. The V end lost 4 bases, the J end lost 4 bases, and 10 bases lay between the germline ends. The sample comes from a study of blood T cell repertoires in COVID-19. Turning to the study itself: Donors in the United States, Italy and Spain gave samples during acute or convalescent COVID-19. From T cells, B-cell-depleted T cells, or PBMCs came the material, which was cDNA or gDNA.

In the authors' methods: Amplified reference gene primers provided the basis for estimating nucleated cell counts. Only in-frame clones appear in the TCRdb table, and some are missing; sequencing was by immunoSEQ multiplex PCR. D and trimming were read from the DNA, whereas the V and J calls and clone size are those reported in that table. The top ten hold 5.3% of the sample, which has 45,000 to 55,000 clones, approximately 87% seen once. The rearrangement joins TRBV2 to TRBJ1-2; perhaps TRBD1 as D (5 bases). The clonotype originates from a human donor in a cohort sampled during active COVID-19. The source material was peripheral blood. The CDR3 DNA sequence: TGTGCCAGCAGTGCACAGGACCCCTATGGCTACACCTTC. Amino acid sequence: CASSAQDPYGYTF.